Described below is a single TCR beta chain sequence and its context. Trimming removed 5 bases from V and 3 bases from J, with 14 bases in between. Germline V gene data show CDR1 as LNHDA and CDR2 as SQIVND (reference sequence). The CDR3 runs 15 residues. This sample is part of a study of blood T cell repertoires in COVID-19. TCRdb's copy holds only in-frame clones and misses some; the assay was immunoSEQ multiplex PCR. In the table there are fewer than 250,000 clones, 70% to 90% of which are singletons. This clonotype originated in a man between 45 and 60 years old with acute or convalescent COVID-19. Sequencing was performed on peripheral blood. The chain has TRBV19 and TRBJ1-5; the D is unclear. The CDR3 here is CASSDWREYNQPQHF. The CDR3, as DNA: TGTGCCAGTAGTGATTGGCGGGAATACAATCAGCCCCAGCATTTT.